One and the same sample provided the 5 T cell receptor beta chains below, sequenced in a study of T cell responses to AZD1222 COVID-19 vaccine. The protocol was immunoSEQ multiplex PCR, while the TCRdb copy is restricted to in-frame clones and leaves out a portion. The data contain more than 120,000 clones, more than 70% of them singletons. Sequenced material: peripheral blood, taken 28 days after the second AZD1222 dose. Receptors were obtained from an adult who received the AZD1222 COVID-19 vaccine.

This clone was detected only a few times. This chain uses TRBV9 with TRBJ1-1, with D possibly being TRBD1 (5 bases). The CDR3 runs to 15 residues. Germline CDR1 and CDR2: SGDLS and YYNGEE. V lost 3 bases and J lost 1, with 13 bases in between. Here the CDR3 DNA reads TGTGCCAGCAGCGGGAGCCTCGGGGCGAACACTGAAGCTTTCTTT. The encoded protein is CASSGSLGANTEAFF.

This chain uses TRBV10-2 with TRBJ2-1; 10 bases are a match to TRBD2. J was trimmed by 7 bases and V by 4 bases; bases with no gene match: 10. CDR1 and CDR2 from the germline V gene are WSHSY and SAAADI. CDR3 length: 16 residues. CDR3 bases: TGCGCCAGCAGTGCCCCTAGCGGGAGCGGCTTAAATGAGCAGTTCTTC. The encoded protein is CASSAPSGSGLNEQFF.

The chain links TRBV28 to TRBJ2-7; D might be TRBD1 (6 bases). The germline V and J ends were trimmed by 6 bases and 1 base, with 7 bases remaining between them. The CDR3 has 12 residues. Germline loops: CDR1 MDHEN, CDR2 SYDVKM. CDR3 residues: CASRGHSYEQYF. Written as DNA, the CDR3 is TGTGCCAGCAGGGGACATTCCTACGAGCAGTACTTC.

V and J are TRBV5-5 and TRBJ1-4; D ambiguous. From germline, CDR1 is SGHKS and CDR2 YYEKEE (reference sequence). This CDR3 contains 14 residues. V was clipped by 2 bases and J by 3 bases, with 8 bases between them. The CDR3 DNA sequence: TGTGCCAGCAGCTTCAGGAATTCTAATGAAAAACTGTTTTTT. This gives the protein CASSFRNSNEKLFF.

This rearrangement joins TRBV3-1 (or the pseudogene TRBV3-2) to TRBJ2-5; 9 nucleotides align to TRBD1. The CDR3 consists of 16 residues. Trimming cost V 3 bases and J 4 bases; bases outside gene matches: 9. CDR1 LGHDT and CDR2 YNNKEL come from the germline V gene (reference sequence). CDR3 loop: CASSHAPGQGRETQYF. DNA for the CDR3: TGTGCCAGCAGCCATGCCCCGGGACAGGGACGAGAGACCCAGTACTTC.